Listed below are T cell receptor beta chains from one sample, sequenced in a study of regulatory T cells in long-lasting Graves disease. Each CDR3 protein gets one entry after TCRdb re-called the multiplex PCR reads with MiXCR. The table shows roughly 520,000 distinct CDR3 sequences, with about 12% occurring only once. The same sample was also used in a study of T cells in Graves' hyperthyroidism and ophthalmopathy.

Sample: peripheral blood mononuclear cells (PBMCs), taken at new diagnosis, from a patient treated with antithyroid drugs. The receptor set was obtained from a woman in her twenties or thirties with Graves disease. CDR3s include the opening cysteine and the closing phenylalanine or tryptophan. D genes are given only for firm matches. The size of a clone is reported for some rows only, either as once, few or many, or as a class for expanded clones.

J gene,D gene,V gene,clone size,CDR3 protein,CDR3 DNA
TRBJ1-1,-,TRBV4-3,-,CASSQERHLNTEAFF,TGCGCCAGCAGCCAAGAAAGACATCTGAACACTGAAGCTTTCTTT
TRBJ2-1,TRBD2,TRBV11-1,-,CASSFSPRLAVFRGEQFF,TGTGCCAGCAGCTTCTCTCCCCGACTAGCGGTTTTTCGGGGTGAGCAGTTCTTC
TRBJ2-4,TRBD2,TRBV7-2,-,CASSFPLAGVFQNIQYF,TGTGCCAGCAGCTTCCCACTAGCGGGAGTGTTTCAAAACATTCAGTACTTC
TRBJ2-1,TRBD1,TRBV11-3,many,CASSGRDRGASSYNEQFF,TGTGCCAGCAGCGGCCGGGACAGGGGCGCCAGCTCCTACAATGAGCAGTTCTTC
TRBJ2-1,-,TRBV7-2,many,CASSLVASNNEQFF,TGTGCCAGCAGCTTAGTAGCTAGCAACAATGAGCAGTTCTTC
TRBJ2-1,TRBD2,TRBV24-1,many,CATSDWNPGLANEQFF,TGTGCCACCAGTGATTGGAATCCGGGACTAGCGAATGAGCAGTTCTTC
TRBJ2-7,TRBD1,TRBV28,many,CASSRTGVTYEQYF,TGTGCCAGCAGTCGGACAGGGGTTACCTACGAGCAGTACTTC
TRBJ1-1,-,TRBV3-1,many,CASSQEEEMNTEAFF,TGTGCCAGCAGCCAAGAGGAAGAGATGAACACTGAAGCTTTCTTT
TRBJ2-7,-,TRBV18,few,CASSPRVSAYEQYF,TGTGCCAGCTCACCCAGGGTCAGCGCCTACGAGCAGTACTTC
TRBJ2-5,-,TRBV30,many,CAWSVTGETQYF,TGTGCCTGGAGTGTAACGGGAGAGACCCAGTACTTC
TRBJ2-1,-,TRBV5-1,-,CASGFGTSYNEQFF,TGCGCCAGCGGATTCGGGACATCATACAATGAGCAGTTCTTC
TRBJ2-1,-,TRBV5-1,-,CASEGGAEQFF,TGCGCCAGCGAAGGGGGGGCTGAGCAGTTCTTC
TRBJ2-1,-,TRBV2,many,CASSNPWLEAYEQFF,TGTGCCAGCAGTAATCCCTGGTTAGAAGCGTATGAGCAGTTCTTC